The 27 T cell receptor beta chains reported below all come from one sample, sequenced in a study of cytomegalovirus exposure and HLA in healthy donors. PCR amplification relied on 60 Vbeta primers (plus 13 Jbeta primers). The repertoire was sequenced with immunoSEQ multiplex PCR; TCRdb's copy has only in-frame clones and lacks some. Of about 190,000 clones listed, around 80% are singletons. Sequencing input: PBMCs. The receptors derive from a woman younger than 35 in good health and CMV-seronegative.

The rearrangement uses TRBV12-5 and TRBJ1-2; D ambiguous. The V end lost 5 bases, the J end lost 4 bases, and 14 bases lay between the germline ends. The CDR3 loop spans 14 amino acids. CDR1 and CDR2 (germline): LGHNT, FRNRAP. The CDR3 loop reads CASGPPALIYGYTF. CDR3 nucleotides: TGTGCTAGTGGTCCCCCGGCACTAATCTATGGCTACACCTTC.

This clone ranks as large. Here the CDR3 reads CASRSGTGGSGNTIYF. The DNA for the CDR3 is TGTGCCAGCAGGTCCGGGACAGGGGGCTCTGGAAACACCATATATTTT. V and J are TRBV28 and TRBJ1-3; TRBD1 aligns across 11 bases. Trimming removed 6 bases from V and 0 bases from J; junction bases left unmatched: 4. CDR1 is MDHEN, CDR2 SYDVKM, per germline. The length of the CDR3 is 16 residues. Variable domain in full (rest from reference TRBV28 and TRBJ1-3): DVKVTQSSRYLVKRTGEKVFLECVQDMDHENMFWYRQDPGLGLRLIYFSYDVKMKEKGDIPEGYSVSREKKERFSLILESASTNQTSMYLCASRSGTGGSGNTIYFGEGSWLTVV.

The chain couples TRBV27 to TRBJ2-1; no clear D gene. This CDR3 is 14 amino acids long. Germline-derived CDR1 and CDR2 are MNHEY and SMNVEV (reference sequence). The V end was cut by 2 bases, the J end by 8 bases, with 13 bases between. Here the CDR3 DNA reads TGTGCCAGCAGTTTACTTCTGACGGGTGATGAGCAGTTCTTC. It encodes CASSLLLTGDEQFF.

The chain employs TRBV7-9 and TRBJ2-5, with 14 positions matching TRBD2. Germline V gene sequence: CDR1 SEHNR, CDR2 FQNEAQ (reference sequence). The junction had 10 bases not matched to a gene; V was cut back by 2 bases and J by 5 bases. The CDR3 contains 18 residues. The CDR3 sequence: CASSLPPGLAGERETQYF. Here the CDR3 DNA reads TGTGCCAGCAGCTTACCCCCGGGACTAGCGGGAGAGAGGGAGACCCAGTACTTC.

The rearrangement uses TRBV6-5 and TRBJ1-4, with D possibly TRBD1 on 5 matching bases. Trimming pared 10 bases from V and 5 bases from J, leaving 14 bases between. This CDR3 comprises 13 residues. Per germline, CDR1 MNHEY and CDR2 SVGAGI. CDR3 bases: TGTGCCACCCGCCCGACAGAAAATGAAAAACTGTTTTTT. It encodes CATRPTENEKLFF.

This rearrangement joins TRBV19 to TRBJ2-5; D is unresolved. The CDR3 length is 15 residues. CDR1 and CDR2 (germline): LNHDA, SQIVND (reference sequence). V gave up 0 bases and J gave up 1 base, with 9 bases separating them. CDR3 coding DNA: TGTGCCAGTAGTATAGATCTCGGGTTCCAAGAGACCCAGTACTTC. This codes for CASSIDLGFQETQYF.

This clone has a single count. The chain combines TRBV6-6 with TRBJ2-7; D is possibly TRBD2 (5 bases). CDR1 MNHNY and CDR2 SVGAGI come from the germline V gene (reference sequence). CDR3 length: 13 amino acids. Trimming shortened V by 7 bases and J by 5 bases, and 15 bases separated the two germline ends. The CDR3 is CASISSRENEQYF. The DNA of the CDR3 is TGTGCCAGCATTTCAAGTAGGGAGAACGAGCAGTACTTC.

Note on this clone: One end of the junction fails to match germline, which may point to a read error. V gene TRBV27 combines with J gene TRBJ2-2; tentatively, D is TRBD1 (6 bases). Germline V gene data show CDR1 as MNHEY and CDR2 as SMNVEV (reference sequence). The CDR3 has 16 residues. CDR3 region: CASARTGSPKTGELFF. Written as DNA, the CDR3 is TGTGCCAGCGCTAGAACAGGGTCGCCGAAAACCGGGGAGCTGTTTTTT.

The chain links TRBV13 to TRBJ2-7; 8 positions match TRBD2. V lost 3 bases and J lost 5; bases outside the gene matches: 12. CDR1 is PRHDT, CDR2 FYEKMQ, per germline (reference sequence). CDR3 size: 16 residues. The CDR3 bases are TGTGCCAGCAGCTTCCAGGACGAGCGGGAGCACCACGAGCAGTACTTC. As protein: CASSFQDEREHHEQYF.

This clone was observed a handful of times. The CDR3 sequence: CASSPSTGVNTEAFF. The DNA for the CDR3 is TGTGCCAGCTCACCATCGACAGGGGTTAATACTGAAGCTTTCTTT. V is TRBV18 and J is TRBJ1-1; TRBD1 matches at 8 bases. CDR1 and CDR2 from the germline V gene are KGHSH and LQKENI. The CDR3 length is 15 residues. V was clipped by 2 bases and J by 5 bases; unmatched bases: 7.

This chain uses TRBV18 with TRBJ1-1; maybe TRBD1 (5 bases). Germline V lookup: CDR1 KGHSH, CDR2 LQKENI. V was clipped by 2 bases and J by 0 bases, with 19 bases between them. The CDR3 consists of 18 residues. CDR3 protein: CASSPKLQGLSLNTEAFF. CDR3 DNA: TGTGCCAGCTCACCAAAGTTGCAGGGACTTAGTTTGAACACTGAAGCTTTCTTT.

The chain carries TRBV14 and TRBJ1-1; maybe TRBD1 (6 bases). This CDR3 contains 17 residues. Germline values: CDR1 SGHDN, CDR2 FVKESK. V was cut by 0 bases and J by 2 bases, with 16 bases left in between. The CDR3 protein is CASSQDRWDTRNTEAFF. In DNA, the CDR3 is TGTGCCAGCAGCCAAGATCGATGGGACACCCGAAACACTGAAGCTTTCTTT.

The chain employs TRBV5-6 and TRBJ2-1; a weak D match, TRBD1 (5 bases). Per the germline V gene, CDR1 is SGHDT and CDR2 is YYEEEE. This CDR3 region has 14 residues. V dropped 0 bases and J dropped 4 bases, with 8 bases sitting between them. The DNA for the CDR3 is TGTGCCAGCAGCTTGGGTGCAGGGTACAATGAGCAGTTCTTC. This encodes CASSLGAGYNEQFF.

The rearrangement joins TRBV5-4 to TRBJ2-1; 11 bases fit TRBD2. The length of the CDR3 is 14 residues. V gave up 7 bases and J gave up 6 bases; unmatched junction bases: 6. The germline gives CDR1 SGHNT, CDR2 YYREEE (reference sequence). The CDR3 DNA reads TGTGCCAGCGGTACTAGCGGGAGTCCCAATGAGCAGTTCTTC. Translating it yields CASGTSGSPNEQFF.

The chain recombines TRBV30 with TRBJ1-2; D may be TRBD1 (5 bases). This CDR3 is 12 amino acids long. V lost 4 bases to trimming and J lost 7 bases, with 13 bases between them. The germline V gene encodes CDR1 GTSNPN and CDR2 SVGIG (reference sequence). The CDR3 DNA sequence: TGTGCCTGGAATTTTATGACAGCTGGCTACACCTTC. It encodes CAWNFMTAGYTF.

The chain couples TRBV27 to TRBJ1-2; 11 bases are shared with TRBD1. V was clipped by 5 bases and J by 5 bases; unmatched bases: 1. The CDR3 has 13 residues. Germline loops: CDR1 MNHEY, CDR2 SMNVEV (reference sequence). CDR3 loop: CASSGTGGYGYTF. The CDR3, as DNA: TGTGCCAGCAGTGGGACAGGGGGGTATGGCTACACCTTC.

With regard to this clone: The germline gene is not matched at one end of the junction; a read error may be the cause. The chain couples TRBV7-2 to TRBJ1-1; D gene unclear. There are 14 residues in the CDR3. Germline CDR1 SGHTA, CDR2 FQGNSA. The CDR3 loop is CASRLGGINTEAFF. Here the CDR3 DNA reads TGTGCCAGCAGGTTAGGAGGGATTAACACTGAAGCTTTCTTT.

The gene calls are TRBV9 and TRBJ2-5; maybe TRBD1 (6 bases). Trimming removed 4 bases at V and 1 base at J, with 11 bases between. The CDR3 extends over 14 amino acids. Germline V gene lookup returns CDR1 SGDLS and CDR2 YYNGEE. The CDR3 loop is CASSLTGTQETQYF. CDR3 in DNA: TGTGCCAGCAGCCTCACAGGGACCCAAGAGACCCAGTACTTC.

The V call is TRBV27, the J call TRBJ2-1, with 11 bases identical to TRBD2. Germline V lookup: CDR1 MNHEY, CDR2 SMNVEV (reference sequence). After removal of 6 bases from V and 7 bases from J, the junction contained 11 bases not matched to a gene. This CDR3 comprises 16 residues. DNA for the CDR3: TGTGCCAGCAGCCCATATCTAGCGGGAGGAATGAATGAGCAGTTCTTC. Protein product: CASSPYLAGGMNEQFF.

This chain joins TRBV29-1 and TRBJ2-5; D gene unclear. This CDR3 has 11 amino acids. V dropped 4 bases and J dropped 5 bases, with 8 bases sitting between them. Germline CDR1 reads SQVTM; CDR2 reads ANQGSEA. The CDR3 nucleotides are TGCAGCGTTGTTTTCAGGGAGACCCAGTACTTC. Protein: CSVVFRETQYF.

This chain joins TRBV6-5 and TRBJ1-1, with 7 nucleotides matching TRBD1. The ends lost 6 bases at V and 4 bases at J; junction bases unmatched: 8. The CDR3 has 14 residues. Germline V CDR1 and CDR2: MNHEY, SVGAGI. The DNA of the CDR3 is TGTGCCAGCAGCTCCGGGAGGGGGCGCACTGAAGCTTTCTTT. Translating it yields CASSSGRGRTEAFF.

V and J are TRBV28 and TRBJ1-2; D is unresolved. Germline assignment: CDR1 MDHEN and CDR2 SYDVKM. The CDR3 runs to 13 residues. Between the trimmed V and J ends, which lost 5 bases and 4 bases, there was a span of 11 bases. The chain's CDR3 is CASSILGSYGYTF. CDR3 DNA sequence: TGTGCCAGCAGTATCCTTGGGAGCTATGGCTACACCTTC.

This chain joins TRBV19 and TRBJ2-5, with TRBD1 matching over 10 bases. J gave up 5 bases and V 4 bases, and 7 bases lay outside the gene matches. CDR3 length equals 15 residues. Germline V gives CDR1 LNHDA, CDR2 SQIVND (reference sequence). The CDR3: CASSRGTGDRETQYF. CDR3 nucleotide sequence: TGTGCCAGTAGTAGAGGGACAGGGGACAGGGAGACCCAGTACTTC.

This clone was recorded a few times. The rearrangement links TRBV27 to TRBJ2-7; a possible D gene is TRBD1 (6 bases). The CDR3 consists of 13 residues. Germline CDR1 is MNHEY and CDR2 is SMNVEV (reference sequence). Trimming took 5 bases from V and 5 from J, leaving 13 bases between them. CDR3 protein: CASSAGAVHEQYF. CDR3 sequence (DNA): TGTGCCAGCAGTGCAGGGGCAGTCCACGAGCAGTACTTC.

The gene calls are TRBV9 and TRBJ2-6; a possible D gene is TRBD1 (6 bases). The ends were cut back, 3 bases at V and 0 bases at J, with 25 bases in the middle. Germline CDR1 SGDLS, CDR2 YYNGEE. CDR3 length: 21 amino acids. The CDR3 here is CASSAGGVKDRHLSGANVLTF. DNA for the CDR3: TGTGCCAGCAGCGCCGGTGGTGTTAAGGACAGACATCTCTCTGGGGCCAACGTCCTGACTTTC.

The chain combines TRBV7-6 with TRBJ1-2, with 9 bases identical to TRBD1. Unmatched junction bases numbered 10, after V lost 0 bases and J lost 8 bases. CDR1 SGHVS and CDR2 FNYEAQ come from the germline V gene. The CDR3 is 16 amino acids. The CDR3 here is CASSLAGTGLLEGYTF. The CDR3 DNA reads TGTGCCAGCAGCTTAGCCGGGACAGGGCTTTTGGAAGGCTACACCTTC.

This rearrangement joins TRBV10-1 to TRBJ2-7; 9 bases map to TRBD1. CDR3 length: 15 residues. CDR1 is WNHNN, CDR2 SYGVQD, per germline (reference sequence). The V segment lost 3 bases and the J segment 3 bases; nucleotides outside the gene matches: 6. CDR3 region: CASSEGGTGSYEQYF. In DNA form, the CDR3 reads TGCGCCAGCAGTGAAGGCGGGACAGGGAGCTACGAGCAGTACTTC.